The TCR beta chain described here comes from a study of cytomegalovirus exposure and HLA in healthy donors. Study background: Genetic ancestry analysis placed approximately 80% of the 400 or so donors that were genotyped in the Caucasian-associated cluster. Study-level findings and limits: The study listed roughly 150 cytomegalovirus-associated TCR beta chains.

With 60 Vbeta and 13 Jbeta primers, the PCR was carried out. The data were produced by immunoSEQ multiplex PCR, yet TCRdb's version contains in-frame clones alone and is incomplete. Its table lists 150,000 to 200,000 clones. Comment on this clone: The antigen remains undetermined.

Looked up from germline, CDR1 is SGHVS and CDR2 is FNYEAQ. The V end lost 8 bases, the J end lost 5 bases, and 12 bases lay between the germline ends. The CDR3 has 12 residues. The V call is TRBV7-6, the J call TRBJ1-1, with D possibly matching TRBD1 (5 bases). The sequence derives from a woman younger than 30 in good health and CMV-seropositive. The specimen sequenced was PBMCs. The CDR3 reads CASAGRGTEAFF. Written as DNA, the CDR3 is TGTGCCAGCGCGGGAAGGGGTACTGAAGCTTTCTTT.